The clone carrying this TCR beta chain has ten or more counts. The antigen is undetermined. CDR1 is DFQATT and CDR2 is SNEGSKA in the germline V gene (reference sequence). J gave up 5 bases and V 3 bases, and 8 bases lay outside the gene matches. This CDR3 region has 15 residues. This record belongs to a study of T-cell memory formation after mild COVID-19. The study, taken as a whole, reports: Day 15 to 85 contractors were CD4/CD8 balanced; later expanders leaned CD4+.

TCRdb recomputed calls from the 5' RACE reads with MiXCR, one row per CDR3 protein. In the table there are 400,000 to 500,000 distinct CDR3 sequences, approximately 25% of which are singletons. The sequence was obtained from an adult woman who had mild COVID-19 (a few samples of this study predate the infection). Cell type and time point are not known. What was sequenced was PBMCs or a T cell subset sorted from them (not recorded which). The chain joins TRBV20-1 to TRBJ2-2; 8 nucleotides agree with TRBD2. The CDR3 sequence: CSARASGRGTGELFF. CDR3 DNA: TGCAGTGCTAGGGCCAGCGGGAGAGGGACCGGGGAGCTGTTTTTT.